The rows below give T cell receptor beta chains drawn from one sample of a study of resident and recirculating memory T cells in vitiligo. Method: immunoSEQ multiplex PCR; TCRdb's copy keeps in-frame clones and lacks some. The sample lists 70,000 to 75,000 clones; 80% to 95% were seen once. The sample comprised blood. These receptors came from a male donor with vitiligo. The CDR3 runs from the conserved cysteine through the conserved F or W. The D gene is left open where the match is weak. Expanded clones get a size class; other rows say once, few or many, or leave the size out.

13	TRBV5-1	NA	TRBJ2-6	NA	CASSLRAANVLTF	TGCGCCAGCAGCTTAAGAGCGGCCAACGTCCTGACTTTC
16	TRBV10-3	NA	TRBJ2-5	NA	CAISESGATVQETQYF	TGTGCCATCAGTGAATCGGGTGCTACGGTTCAAGAGACCCAGTACTTC
15	TRBV9	TRBD2	TRBJ2-3	NA	CASSVESGGTDTQYF	TGTGCCAGCAGCGTAGAAAGCGGGGGCACAGATACGCAGTATTTT
15	TRBV9	NA	TRBJ2-5	NA	CASSAYGGGGETQYF	TGTGCCAGCAGCGCATATGGGGGGGGCGGGGAGACCCAGTACTTC
14	TRBV6-1	TRBD1	TRBJ1-1	NA	CASSGTGAIGEAFF	TGTGCCAGCAGCGGGACAGGGGCAATAGGTGAAGCTTTCTTT
16	TRBV18	TRBD1	TRBJ1-2	NA	CASSPAFLGQASGYTF	TGTGCCAGCTCACCCGCCTTCTTAGGACAGGCCTCTGGCTACACCTTC
15	TRBV9	TRBD1	TRBJ2-3	NA	CASSVGGQGADTQYF	TGTGCCAGCAGCGTAGGTGGACAGGGGGCAGATACGCAGTATTTT
12	TRBV29-1	NA	TRBJ1-4	few	CSVDGGSEKLFF	TGCAGCGTTGACGGGGGGAGCGAAAAACTGTTTTTT
12	TRBV6-6	TRBD1	TRBJ2-7	few	CASSGQGYEQYF	TGTGCCAGCAGCGGACAGGGCTACGAGCAGTACTTC
16	TRBV28	NA	TRBJ1-3	NA	CASSSPGHLSGNTIYF	TGTGCCAGCAGCTCACCGGGACACCTCTCTGGAAACACCATATATTTT
15	TRBV28	NA	TRBJ2-2	NA	CASSLGHRRTGELFF	TGTGCCAGCAGTTTGGGGCACAGACGCACCGGGGAGCTGTTTTTT
14	TRBV9	NA	TRBJ2-5	NA	CASSVEISGETQYF	TGTGCCAGCAGCGTAGAGATTAGCGGCGAGACCCAGTACTTC
15	TRBV4-3	NA	TRBJ1-3	NA	CASSQDGGSGNTIYF	TGCGCCAGCAGCCAAGATGGAGGCTCTGGAAACACCATATATTTT
15	TRBV6-1	NA	TRBJ2-7	many	CASSEAQAGPYEQYF	TGTGCCAGCAGTGAAGCGCAGGCAGGGCCCTACGAGCAGTACTTC
21	TRBV21-1	NA	TRBJ2-3	NA	CASSKSGLPDEVEAGTDTQYF	TGTGCCAGCAGCAAAAGCGGGCTGCCGGACGAAGTCGAAGCGGGTACAGATACGCAGTATTTT
16	TRBV4-2	TRBD1	TRBJ1-3	NA	CASSQDGTQGGNTIYF	TGTGCCAGCAGCCAAGATGGTACACAGGGGGGAAACACCATATATTTT
17	TRBV4-1	NA	TRBJ1-2	NA	CASSQDLGEITPHGYTF	TGCGCCAGCAGCCAAGATTTAGGGGAAATAACCCCTCATGGCTACACCTTC
14	TRBV10-1	TRBD1	TRBJ2-1	NA	CASRGQGVYNEQFF	TGCGCCAGCAGGGGACAGGGGGTATACAATGAGCAGTTCTTC
14	TRBV4-2	TRBD1	TRBJ1-5	NA	CASSLEQGDQPQHF	TGTGCCAGCAGCCTAGAACAGGGGGATCAGCCCCAGCATTTT
15	TRBV15	NA	TRBJ1-3	NA	CATSRDPGAGNTIYF	TGTGCCACCAGCAGAGATCCGGGGGCTGGAAACACCATATATTTT
14	TRBV6-1	TRBD1	TRBJ2-7	NA	CASSEQDRAYEQYF	TGTGCCAGCAGTGAGCAGGACAGGGCCTACGAGCAGTACTTC
16	TRBV2	TRBD1	TRBJ2-7	NA	CASRLTGTGFSYEQYF	TGTGCCAGCAGATTGACCGGGACAGGGTTCTCCTACGAGCAGTACTTC
13	TRBV7-2	NA	TRBJ1-1	NA	CASSLDQNTEAFF	TGTGCCAGCAGCTTAGATCAGAACACTGAAGCTTTCTTT
13	TRBV18	TRBD1	TRBJ1-2	NA	CASSPGTADGYTF	TGTGCCAGCTCACCGGGGACAGCAGATGGCTACACCTTC
13	TRBV25-1	NA	TRBJ1-2	NA	CASSEYNNYGYTF	TGTGCCAGCAGTGAATACAATAACTATGGCTACACCTTC
14	TRBV7-9	TRBD1	TRBJ1-1	NA	CASSLTGGNTEAFF	TGTGCCAGCAGTCTCACAGGGGGGAACACTGAAGCTTTCTTT
13	TRBV28	TRBD1	TRBJ1-3	NA	CASSSPPDPGQRF	TGTGCCAGCAGTTCGCCCCCTGATCCGGGACAGCGTTTT
14	TRBV7-9	NA	TRBJ2-5	once	CASSLAGGGETQYF	TGTGCCAGCAGCTTAGCTGGGGGAGGAGAGACCCAGTACTTC
17	TRBV4-3	TRBD1	TRBJ1-3	NA	CASSQDPGTGGRNTIYF	TGCGCCAGCAGCCAAGATCCAGGGACAGGGGGAAGAAACACCATATATTTT
15	TRBV11-1	TRBD1	TRBJ2-1	NA	CASSFSGGDYNEQFF	TGTGCCAGCAGCTTTTCAGGGGGAGACTACAATGAGCAGTTCTTC
16	TRBV28	NA	TRBJ1-5	NA	CASSSGTLILNQPQHF	TGTGCCAGCAGTTCCGGGACACTTATACTTAATCAGCCCCAGCATTTT
17	TRBV5-4	TRBD1	TRBJ2-2	NA	CASSLVLGTGSVGELFF	TGTGCCAGCAGCTTGGTACTCGGGACAGGTAGCGTCGGGGAGCTGTTTTTT
13	TRBV6-5	NA	TRBJ1-1	NA	CASKQGVRARAFF	TGTGCCAGCAAACAGGGAGTGCGAGCTAGAGCTTTCTTT
17	TRBV7-3	TRBD1	TRBJ2-1	NA	CASSLRTTGGFGNEQFF	TGTGCCAGCAGCCTCCGAACGACAGGGGGCTTTGGCAATGAGCAGTTCTTC
18	TRBV4-2	NA	TRBJ2-6	NA	CASSQDSLGYSGANVLTF	TGTGCCAGCAGCCAAGATTCACTAGGCTACTCTGGGGCCAACGTCCTGACTTTC
16	TRBV27	TRBD2	TRBJ2-7	once	CASSLASGGPYHEQYF	TGTGCCAGCAGTTTGGCTAGCGGGGGCCCTTACCACGAGCAGTACTTC
14	TRBV15	NA	TRBJ1-1	NA	CATSRGEQRGYAFF	TGTGCCACCAGCAGAGGGGAACAGAGGGGGTATGCTTTCTTT
15	TRBV9	TRBD1	TRBJ2-5	NA	CASSGQQGARETQYF	TGTGCCAGCAGCGGCCAACAGGGGGCGAGGGAGACCCAGTACTTC
18	TRBV7-9	TRBD1	TRBJ2-7	NA	CASSSRDRGRWGLDEQYF	TGTGCCAGCAGCTCCCGGGACAGGGGAAGGTGGGGCCTCGACGAGCAGTACTTC
15	TRBV5-1	NA	TRBJ1-2	NA	CASSLFSLGNYGYTF	TGCGCCAGCAGCTTGTTCTCGCTTGGCAACTATGGCTACACCTTC
13	TRBV2	NA	TRBJ1-2	NA	CATPGGRNYGYTF	TGTGCCACCCCGGGAGGGCGGAACTATGGCTACACCTTC
15	TRBV6-1	TRBD1	TRBJ1-3	NA	CASSEWWTGGNTIYF	TGTGCCAGCAGTGAATGGTGGACAGGGGGAAACACCATATATTTT